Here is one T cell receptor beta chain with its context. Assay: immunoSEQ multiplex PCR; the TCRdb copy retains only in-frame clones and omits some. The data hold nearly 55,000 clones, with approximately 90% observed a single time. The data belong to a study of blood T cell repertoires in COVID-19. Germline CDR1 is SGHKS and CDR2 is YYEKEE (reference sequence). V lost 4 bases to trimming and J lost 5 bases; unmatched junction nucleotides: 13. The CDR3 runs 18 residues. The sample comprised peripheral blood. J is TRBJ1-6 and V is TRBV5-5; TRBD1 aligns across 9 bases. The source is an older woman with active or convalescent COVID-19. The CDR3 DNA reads TGTGCCAGCAGCCCCCAAACGGGACAGGGACGGCATAATTCACCCCTCCACTTT. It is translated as CASSPQTGQGRHNSPLHF.